This T cell receptor (beta chain) originates from a study of PD-L1 blockade in urothelial cancer. The overall study: Samples came from 3 weeks, at the second dose, and 6 weeks into treatment. The median T cell count in blood samples was more than 140,000.

General study points: Durable-benefit patients had greater expansion of tumor-associated blood clones at 3 weeks.

The germline V gene encodes CDR1 MGHRA and CDR2 YSYEKL. V shed 1 base and J shed 3 bases, with 7 bases lying between them. This CDR3 has 13 amino acids. Time point meaning: pretreatment peripheral blood. Peripheral blood mononuclear cells were collected from every patient before and during treatment, yielding between 1 and 8 samples per patient. This clone has only one observation. Its antigen is still unknown. Libraries were prepared by immunoSEQ multiplex PCR; TCRdb keeps only in-frame clonotypes and omits some of them. The repertoire holds tens of thousands of clones, with 80% as singletons. This clonotype originated in a man in his 60s with urothelial cancer. The gene calls are TRBV4-1 and TRBJ2-7; no definite D call. Sequencing was performed on PBMCs, taken around atezolizumab (anti-PD-L1) treatment. CDR3 in amino acids: CASSQATDYEQYF. The CDR3 bases are TGCGCCAGCAGCCAAGCTACAGACTACGAGCAGTACTTC.